A single sample is the source of the 14 T cell receptor beta chains below, sequenced in a study of blood T cell repertoires in COVID-19. Method: immunoSEQ multiplex PCR; TCRdb's copy keeps in-frame clones and lacks some. Here the sample spans around 72,000 clones, more than 70% being singletons. The sample consisted of peripheral blood. These receptors all stem from a woman in her 70s with acute or convalescent COVID-19.

This sequence joins TRBV28 and TRBJ1-2, with D uncertain. Germline lookup yields CDR1 MDHEN and CDR2 SYDVKM. The CDR3 is 16 amino acids. Trimming took 7 bases from V and 2 from J, leaving 20 bases between them. CDR3 in amino acids: CASMSGLVRSNYGYTF. The CDR3 DNA sequence: TGTGCCAGCATGAGTGGTCTAGTGAGGTCGAACTATGGCTACACCTTC.

The chain links TRBV10-3 to TRBJ1-2, with D unclear. The germline V gene has CDR1 ENHRY and CDR2 SYGVKD. The CDR3 runs to 16 residues. The V gene lost 2 bases and the J gene lost 3 bases, with 16 bases spanning the gap. CDR3 DNA: TGTGCCATCAGTGAGGGGCGGACTAAGAGTGACTATGGCTACACCTTC. Encoded protein: CAISEGRTKSDYGYTF.

The chain employs TRBV27 and TRBJ2-7; TRBD1 matches 8 bases. Trimming cost V 2 bases and J 5 bases; bases outside gene matches: 5. CDR3 length: 14 amino acids. Germline CDR1 and CDR2: MNHEY and SMNVEV (reference sequence). The CDR3 DNA reads as TGTGCCAGCAGTTTAGGACAGGGATCGGACGAGCAGTACTTC. Protein product: CASSLGQGSDEQYF.

This chain joins TRBV4-2 and TRBJ2-7; no clear D. The germline V and J ends were trimmed by 0 bases and 9 bases, with 12 bases remaining between them. Germline V CDR1 and CDR2: LGHNA, YNFKEQ. CDR3 length equals 13 residues. Here the CDR3 DNA reads TGTGCCAGCAGCCAAGATTTGAGCGTGGGGCAGTACTTC. It codes for CASSQDLSVGQYF.

This clone showed up just a few times. The chain couples TRBV7-9 to TRBJ1-2; 9 bases fit TRBD1. CDR1 SEHNR and CDR2 FQNEAQ come from the germline V gene (reference sequence). CDR3 length equals 15 residues. Trimming took 6 bases from V and 6 from J; bases not matched to a gene: 11. The CDR3 is CASSFRDRVPNGYTF. CDR3 in DNA: TGTGCCAGCAGTTTCCGGGACAGGGTCCCTAATGGCTACACCTTC.

The chain is built from TRBV10-3 and TRBJ2-3, with D tentatively TRBD1 (6 bases). CDR3 length equals 13 residues. Looked up from germline, CDR1 is ENHRY and CDR2 is SYGVKD. Between the trimmed V and J ends, which lost 4 bases and 4 bases, there was a span of 9 bases. This CDR3 is CAISGAGADTQYF. As DNA, the CDR3 is TGTGCCATCAGTGGGGCAGGGGCAGATACGCAGTATTTT.

This clone was counted a few times. V and J are TRBV2 and TRBJ2-5; 12 nucleotides line up with TRBD2. Germline V gene data show CDR1 as SNHLY and CDR2 as FYNNEI. V lost 6 bases and J lost 5; bases outside the gene matches: 7. CDR3 length equals 15 residues. CDR3 DNA: TGTGCCAGCAGCCTTCCCCTAGCGGGAGGGGAGACCCAGTACTTC. This sequence encodes CASSLPLAGGETQYF.

The CDR3 loop reads CASSPLRSYEQYF. The CDR3 DNA reads TGTGCCAGCTCACCTCTTAGGAGCTACGAGCAGTACTTC. The genes are TRBV18 and TRBJ2-7; D is uncertain. V was pared by 3 bases and J by 3 bases, with 9 bases between. CDR1 is KGHSH and CDR2 is LQKENI in the germline V gene. CDR3 length: 13 amino acids.

The chain uses TRBV18 and TRBJ1-2, with D perhaps TRBD1 (6 bases). The V gene lost 1 base and the J gene lost 2 bases, with 11 bases spanning the gap. Germline CDR1 is KGHSH and CDR2 is LQKENI. This CDR3 is built from 15 residues. The CDR3 sequence is CASSPLTGPNYGYTF. The CDR3 DNA sequence: TGTGCCAGCTCACCACTAACAGGGCCCAACTATGGCTACACCTTC. The variable domain in full, completed from reference TRBV18 and TRBJ1-2, reads NAGVMQNPRHLVRRRGQEARLRCSPMKGHSHVYWYRQLPEEGLKFMVYLQKENIIDESGMPKERFSAEFPKEGPSILRIQQVVRGDSAAYFCASSPLTGPNYGYTFGSGTRLTVV.

The V call is TRBV7-3, the J call TRBJ2-2, with D possibly TRBD1 on 6 matching bases. CDR1 and CDR2 (germline): SGHTA, FQGTGA. CDR3 size: 15 residues. V was clipped by 6 bases and J by 6 bases, with 17 bases between them. The CDR3 here is CASSSGTFEAGELFF. The CDR3, as DNA: TGTGCCAGCAGTTCCGGGACATTCGAGGCCGGGGAGCTGTTTTTT.

This chain connects TRBV5-4 to TRBJ1-6; D unclear. Germline V gives CDR1 SGHNT, CDR2 YYREEE (reference sequence). V was pared by 0 bases and J by 7 bases, with 8 bases between. This CDR3 spans 14 amino acids. Written as DNA, the CDR3 is TGTGCCAGCAGCTTGGGGACTTCGAATTCACCCCTCCACTTT. It translates to CASSLGTSNSPLHF.

This sequence joins TRBV28 and TRBJ1-4; 9 nucleotides agree with TRBD1. CDR1 MDHEN and CDR2 SYDVKM come from the germline V gene. The CDR3 has 15 amino acids. V gave up 5 bases and J gave up 8 bases; unmatched junction bases: 9. The CDR3 sequence: CASSLGGTGKEKLFF. As DNA, the CDR3 is TGTGCCAGCAGTCTGGGTGGGACAGGGAAAGAAAAACTGTTTTTT.

The chain couples TRBV6-4 to TRBJ2-5; D unresolved. With 4 bases removed from V and 5 bases from J, the gap between germline ends came to 11 bases. The CDR3 has 13 residues. Looked up from germline, CDR1 is MRHNA and CDR2 is SNTAGT. DNA for the CDR3: TGTGCCAGCAGTGCTGGTGGTCGGGAGACCCAGTACTTC. It is translated as CASSAGGRETQYF.

The chain uses TRBV19 and TRBJ2-1, with 8 bases that match TRBD2. Unmatched junction bases numbered 9, after V lost 5 bases and J lost 9 bases. Germline loops: CDR1 LNHDA, CDR2 SQIVND (reference sequence). This CDR3 contains 14 residues. CDR3 bases: TGTGCCAGTAGTCTGAGCGGGAGTCAAGGTGAGCAGTTCTTC. As protein: CASSLSGSQGEQFF.